This entry describes one T cell receptor (beta chain). Its antigen remains unknown. This specimen belongs to a study of a mutant IDH1 vaccine in newly diagnosed glioma. Study summary: First vaccine doses came 4-6 weeks after radiotherapy alone, or with temozolomide cycles. Most patients had radiochemotherapy with temozolomide before enrollment; others had one alone.

Assay: immunoSEQ multiplex PCR; the TCRdb copy retains only in-frame clones and omits some. Among 110,000 or so clones listed, approximately 87% were seen once. Germline lookup yields CDR1 LNHDA and CDR2 SQIVND (reference sequence). The CDR3 totals 17 residues. The V segment lost 2 bases and the J segment 6 bases; nucleotides outside the gene matches: 15. Time point described: week 11, during vaccination. The study gave 300 ug of mutant IDH1 20-mer peptide per vaccine dose, with topical imiquimod. The TCR sequence derives from a woman in her forties or fifties with glioma. This material consisted of PBMCs, taken from a glioma patient whose treatment included an IDH1 peptide vaccine. The V gene is TRBV19, the J gene TRBJ2-5; 7 bases map to TRBD1. CDR3 nucleotide sequence: TGTGCCAGTAGTATAAGGGGCAGGGGCCAGGGGGTGCAGACCCAGTACTTC. This sequence encodes CASSIRGRGQGVQTQYF.